The clone carrying this TCR beta chain was counted only a few times. Its antigen remains unknown. These data belong to a study of T cell responses to AZD1222 COVID-19 vaccine. Regarding the study as a whole: All repertoire sampling was performed exclusively after the peak T cell response. Baseline seropositivity occurred in only a handful of AZD1222 recipients.

TCRdb's copy holds only in-frame clones and misses some; the assay was immunoSEQ multiplex PCR. The repertoire holds 150,000 or so clones, roughly nine tenths seen once, with roughly 1.6% in the top ten. This CDR3 has 15 amino acids. The ends were cut back, 0 bases at V and 3 bases at J, with 12 bases in the middle. Germline V CDR1 and CDR2: SGHTA, FQGNSA. Sequences were derived from peripheral blood, sampled 28 days after the second AZD1222 dose. The TCR was taken from an adult who received the AZD1222 COVID-19 vaccine. This chain connects TRBV7-2 to TRBJ2-7; no reliable D call. The CDR3 DNA sequence: TGTGCCAGCAGCTTAGCGCAAACCTTTAACTACGAGCAGTACTTC. It yields the protein CASSLAQTFNYEQYF. Together with reference TRBV7-2 and TRBJ2-7, the CDR3 gives the full variable domain: GAGVSQSPSNKVTEKGKDVELRCDPISGHTALYWYRQSLGQGLEFLIYFQGNSAPDKSGLPSDRFSAERTGGSVSTLTIQRTQQEDSAVYLCASSLAQTFNYEQYFGPGTRLTVT.